Below, 32 T cell receptor beta chains from the same sample are listed, as sequenced in a study of blood T cell repertoires in COVID-19. TCRdb's table, derived via immunoSEQ multiplex PCR, lists solely in-frame clones and lacks some. The sample has some 53,000 clones; around 86% are singletons. Material: peripheral blood. All receptors come from a man between 65 and 85 years old with acute or convalescent COVID-19.

To note about this clone: Germline is not matched at one junction end, which may reflect a read error. The chain recombines TRBV28 with TRBJ1-1; 7 nucleotides align to TRBD1. Germline V gene lookup returns CDR1 MDHEN and CDR2 SYDVKM. CDR3 size: 14 residues. The CDR3 spells CASSLDRVKTEAFF. CDR3 nucleotide sequence: TGTGCCAGCAGTTTAGACAGGGTGAAGACTGAAGCTTTCTTT.

The genes are TRBV6-5 and TRBJ1-2, with a weak D call TRBD1 (6 bases). Germline CDR1 MNHEY, CDR2 SVGAGI. V shed 7 bases and J shed 6 bases, with 12 bases lying between them. CDR3 size: 12 residues. The CDR3 is CASTGQYDGYTF. In DNA form, the CDR3 reads TGTGCCAGCACTGGACAGTATGATGGCTACACCTTC.

The chain employs TRBV4-2 and TRBJ2-1; D is perhaps TRBD2 (6 bases). The germline gives CDR1 LGHNA, CDR2 YNFKEQ. The CDR3 consists of 16 residues. V was cut by 1 base and J by 0 bases, with 10 bases left in between. CDR3 in amino acids: CASSQGGGYSYNEQFF. The CDR3 nucleotides read TGTGCCAGCAGCCAAGGAGGAGGGTACTCCTACAATGAGCAGTTCTTC.

The chain carries TRBV5-1 and TRBJ1-2; TRBD1 agrees at 7 bases. The ends lost 4 bases at V and 4 bases at J; junction bases unmatched: 4. The CDR3 has 13 residues. CDR1 is SGHRS and CDR2 is YFSETQ in the germline V gene. The CDR3 sequence is CASSHRDSYGYTF. The CDR3 region has the DNA TGCGCCAGCAGCCACCGGGACAGCTATGGCTACACCTTC.

The rearrangement joins TRBV9 to TRBJ2-1, with 11 bases aligning to TRBD2. Germline-derived CDR1 and CDR2 are SGDLS and YYNGEE. The length of the CDR3 is 15 residues. Trimming cost V 4 bases and J 5 bases; bases outside gene matches: 5. The chain's CDR3 is CASSQLAGADNEQFF. The CDR3 nucleotides are TGTGCCAGCAGCCAACTAGCGGGAGCCGACAATGAGCAGTTCTTC.

This clone was found once. The chain recombines TRBV7-3 with TRBJ1-1, with a possible D match to TRBD1 (6 bases). The CDR3 length is 14 residues. Germline V gene data show CDR1 as SGHTA and CDR2 as FQGTGA. V was trimmed by 5 bases and J by 1 base, leaving 11 bases between them. CDR3 sequence: CASSGGLANTEAFF. Here the CDR3 DNA reads TGTGCCAGCAGCGGGGGCCTGGCGAACACTGAAGCTTTCTTT.

This clone was counted only a few times. This chain uses TRBV18 with TRBJ1-1; TRBD1 might be the D (5 bases). CDR1 is KGHSH and CDR2 is LQKENI in the germline V gene. V was cut by 6 bases and J by 1 base, with 12 bases left in between. The CDR3 sequence is 14 residues long. CDR3 protein: CASSQVDRNTEAFF. The CDR3 DNA follows: TGTGCCAGCTCTCAAGTCGACAGGAACACTGAAGCTTTCTTT.

The chain recombines TRBV7-2 with TRBJ2-7; 10 bases map to TRBD2. The V gene end was trimmed by 5 bases and the J gene end by 4 bases; junction bases not matched to a gene: 14. The CDR3 covers 17 residues. Germline-derived CDR1 and CDR2 are SGHTA and FQGNSA. The CDR3 DNA follows: TGTGCCAGCAGCCCACGTCCTAGCGGGAGTTTGTCATACGAGCAGTACTTC. Translation: CASSPRPSGSLSYEQYF.

The rearrangement joins TRBV9 to TRBJ2-5; 10 nucleotides match TRBD2. The CDR3 loop spans 16 amino acids. V trimming: 2 bases; J trimming: 4 bases; junction bases outside the gene matches: 8. The germline V gene encodes CDR1 SGDLS and CDR2 YYNGEE. The CDR3 loop reads CASSVSSGGAGETQYF. The CDR3 coding sequence is TGTGCCAGCAGCGTCTCCAGCGGGGGGGCGGGAGAGACCCAGTACTTC. Together with reference TRBV9 and TRBJ2-5, the CDR3 gives the full variable domain: DSGVTQTPKHLITATGQRVTLRCSPRSGDLSVYWYQQSLDQGLQFLIQYYNGEERAKGNILERFSAQQFPDLHSELNLSSLELGDSALYFCASSVSSGGAGETQYFGPGTRLLVL.

This chain connects TRBV5-1 to TRBJ1-2; tentatively, D is TRBD1 (5 bases). Deletions cut 1 base from V and 3 bases from J, with 13 bases between. Germline CDR1 reads SGHRS; CDR2 reads YFSETQ. The CDR3 has 15 amino acids. The CDR3 here is CASSLKGQGDYGYTF. The CDR3 DNA sequence: TGCGCCAGCAGCTTGAAGGGGCAGGGCGACTATGGCTACACCTTC.

A few counts support this clone. This chain connects TRBV12-5 to TRBJ2-1; 11 nucleotides line up with TRBD2. The V gene end was trimmed by 7 bases and the J gene end by 9 bases; junction bases not matched to a gene: 11. The CDR3 is 15 residues long. The germline V gene encodes CDR1 LGHNT and CDR2 FRNRAP. CDR3 DNA: TGTGCTAGTGCCCTGGGCGTAGCGGGGGGGCGTGAGCAGTTCTTC. This encodes CASALGVAGGREQFF.

The chain has TRBV11-1 and TRBJ2-3, with 8 nucleotides matching TRBD1. The CDR3 totals 17 residues. The V segment lost 0 bases and the J segment 4 bases; nucleotides outside the gene matches: 9. Germline V gene sequence: CDR1 SGHAT, CDR2 FQDESV (reference sequence). The CDR3 sequence is CASSLARADREADTQYF. Here the CDR3 DNA reads TGTGCCAGCAGCTTAGCGCGAGCGGACAGGGAGGCAGATACGCAGTATTTT.

The chain combines TRBV7-7 with TRBJ2-1; 7 positions match TRBD1. The CDR3 covers 13 residues. Germline assignment: CDR1 SSHAT and CDR2 FNYEAQ (reference sequence). The trim removed 5 bases at V and 5 bases at J, leaving 3 bases unmatched. The DNA of the CDR3 is TGTGCCAGCAGCCCAGGGACAGACAATGAGCAGTTCTTC. Amino acid sequence: CASSPGTDNEQFF.

The chain employs TRBV7-2 and TRBJ1-2; tentative D call: TRBD1 (6 bases). Germline CDR1 and CDR2: SGHTA and FQGNSA. CDR3 length equals 14 residues. V lost 4 bases and J lost 4, with 13 bases in between. The CDR3 sequence: CASSSRGQGYGYTF. As DNA, the CDR3 is TGTGCCAGCAGCTCCAGGGGCCAAGGCTATGGCTACACCTTC.

This clone came up a few times. This rearrangement joins TRBV18 to TRBJ2-1, with 8 bases identical to TRBD2. V gave up 5 bases and J gave up 4 bases; unmatched junction bases: 7. The germline V gene has CDR1 KGHSH and CDR2 LQKENI. This CDR3 comprises 15 residues. CDR3 bases: TGTGCCAGCTCAGTAGCGGGGAACTTTTACAATGAGCAGTTCTTC. Translating gives CASSVAGNFYNEQFF.

CDR3 nucleotide sequence: TGTGCCAGCAGCCCGCTGCCCTTCGGTTCAGGGGCGCCCCCCACAGATACGCAGTATTTT. It translates to CASSPLPFGSGAPPTDTQYF. The rearrangement uses TRBV3-1 (or the pseudogene TRBV3-2) and TRBJ2-3, with D maybe TRBD1 (6 bases). CDR3 size: 20 residues. Trimming took off 4 bases at V and 2 bases at J, with 28 bases between the two ends. The germline V gene has CDR1 LGHDT and CDR2 YNNKEL (reference sequence).

The chain couples TRBV3-1 (or the pseudogene TRBV3-2) to TRBJ2-3, with TRBD2 as a possible D gene (5 bases). The V and J ends lost 6 bases and 2 bases respectively, with 15 bases between them. Germline CDR1 and CDR2: LGHDT and YNNKEL (reference sequence). The CDR3 length is 15 residues. The CDR3 DNA reads TGTGCCAGCAGGCGGTCTAGCAGATACACAGATACGCAGTATTTT. Protein sequence: CASRRSSRYTDTQYF.

This chain uses TRBV6-2 or TRBV6-3 with TRBJ1-5; no clear D gene. Germline V lookup: CDR1 MNHEY, CDR2 SVGEGT. CDR3 size: 14 residues. Trimming removed 5 bases from V and 4 bases from J, with 12 bases in between. CDR3 sequence (DNA): TGTGCCAGCAGTCGTCTTTCGGGGAATCAGCCCCAGCATTTT. It codes for CASSRLSGNQPQHF.

V and J are TRBV4-3 and TRBJ2-1, with no clear D. V lost 0 bases, J lost 5 bases, and 11 bases lay in between. Germline CDR1 and CDR2: LGHNA and YSLEER. The CDR3 spans 15 residues. The CDR3 is CASSQDPPRDNEQFF. The CDR3 DNA sequence: TGCGCCAGCAGCCAAGATCCTCCTCGGGACAATGAGCAGTTCTTC.

This sequence joins TRBV6-2 or TRBV6-3 and TRBJ2-7, with 7 nucleotides matching TRBD1. CDR3 length equals 14 residues. V shed 6 bases, J shed 0 bases, and the junction held 5 bases outside the gene matches. Germline V gives CDR1 MNHEY, CDR2 SVGEGT. The DNA of the CDR3 is TGTGCCAGCAGCTTACAGGGGCACTCCTACGAGCAGTACTTC. Its protein product is CASSLQGHSYEQYF.

The chain uses TRBV10-3 and TRBJ1-2; D might be TRBD1 (6 bases). Germline values: CDR1 ENHRY, CDR2 SYGVKD. This CDR3 spans 15 amino acids. Trimming took off 5 bases at V and 0 bases at J, with 13 bases between the two ends. The CDR3 protein is CAISRQEASNYGYTF. The CDR3 nucleotides are TGTGCCATCAGTAGACAGGAAGCCTCTAACTATGGCTACACCTTC.

This chain links TRBV5-4 with TRBJ1-2, with 7 bases lining up with TRBD1. The CDR3 length is 15 residues. V shed 4 bases, J shed 3 bases, and the junction held 9 bases outside the gene matches. Germline CDR1 and CDR2: SGHNT and YYREEE (reference sequence). CDR3 loop: CASSPTGQLDYGYTF. CDR3 DNA: TGTGCCAGCAGCCCGACGGGACAGCTCGACTATGGCTACACCTTC.

V gene TRBV5-1 combines with J gene TRBJ2-1; the match to TRBD2 covers 8 bases. The CDR3 has 16 amino acids. CDR1 SGHRS and CDR2 YFSETQ come from the germline V gene. J was trimmed by 5 bases and V by 1 base; bases with no gene match: 8. As DNA, the CDR3 is TGCGCCAGCAGCTTGAGGTGGCGGGGGGCCGACAATGAGCAGTTCTTC. Protein: CASSLRWRGADNEQFF.

The V call is TRBV28, the J call TRBJ1-2; 7 nucleotides agree with TRBD1. Trimming removed 7 bases from V and 7 bases from J; junction bases left unmatched: 12. This CDR3 region has 14 residues. The germline CDR1 and CDR2 sequences are MDHEN and SYDVKM. CDR3: CASKVPTGIIGYTF. The CDR3 nucleotides read TGTGCCAGCAAGGTACCGACAGGGATTATTGGCTACACCTTC.

The chain uses TRBV29-1 and TRBJ1-4, with TRBD1 as a possible D gene (6 bases). The CDR3 is 13 amino acids. V lost 2 bases and J 8 bases, leaving 12 bases between the germline ends. Germline V gene lookup returns CDR1 SQVTM and CDR2 ANQGSEA. In DNA form, the CDR3 reads TGCAGCGTTGAAATCAGGGGTGGGGAAAAACTGTTTTTT. It specifies CSVEIRGGEKLFF. Combining the CDR3 with reference TRBV29-1 and TRBJ1-4 gives the whole variable domain SAVISQKPSRDICQRGTSLTIQCQVDSQVTMMFWYRQQPGQSLTLIATANQGSEATYESGFVIDKFPISRPNLTFSTLTVSNMSPEDSSIYLCSVEIRGGEKLFFGSGTQLSVL.

The V gene is TRBV11-2, the J gene TRBJ1-2; 7 bases map to TRBD1. The germline V gene has CDR1 SGHAT and CDR2 FQNNGV. V shed 3 bases, J shed 4 bases, and the junction held 2 bases outside the gene matches. There are 13 residues in the CDR3. CDR3 nucleotide sequence: TGTGCCAGCAGCTTTGGGACAGCCTATGGCTACACCTTC. Its protein is CASSFGTAYGYTF.

The gene calls are TRBV6-4 and TRBJ1-4; 10 nucleotides agree with TRBD1. There are 15 residues in the CDR3. Trimming cost V 2 bases and J 6 bases; bases outside gene matches: 3. In germline, CDR1 is MRHNA, CDR2 SNTAGT. The CDR3 spells CASSDKGTGDEKLFF. The CDR3 DNA follows: TGTGCCAGCAGTGACAAAGGGACAGGGGATGAAAAACTGTTTTTT.

The chain couples TRBV6-5 to TRBJ1-5; weak D call: TRBD1 (5 bases). The germline CDR1 and CDR2 sequences are MNHEY and SVGAGI. CDR3 length: 15 residues. Trimming shortened V by 7 bases and J by 1 base, and 14 bases separated the two germline ends. The CDR3: CASTLTAGSNQPQHF. CDR3 nucleotide sequence: TGTGCCAGCACCCTTACGGCAGGGAGCAATCAGCCCCAGCATTTT.

This clone came up a few times. This rearrangement joins TRBV28 to TRBJ2-3, with 9 bases fitting TRBD1. The CDR3 consists of 15 residues. Germline lookup yields CDR1 MDHEN and CDR2 SYDVKM. Trimming removed 5 bases from V and 6 bases from J; junction bases left unmatched: 9. The CDR3 is CASSRPGQGPDTQYF. CDR3 DNA sequence: TGTGCCAGCAGTCGACCGGGACAGGGTCCCGATACGCAGTATTTT.

This rearrangement joins TRBV19 to TRBJ2-1; 11 nucleotides align to TRBD2. The trim removed 1 base at V and 9 bases at J, leaving 11 bases unmatched. Looked up from germline, CDR1 is LNHDA and CDR2 is SQIVND (reference sequence). The CDR3 is 17 residues long. The CDR3 region is CASSIVRLAGGSGEQFF. CDR3 sequence (DNA): TGTGCCAGTAGTATAGTCCGGCTAGCGGGAGGTTCTGGTGAGCAGTTCTTC.

The chain carries TRBV29-1 and TRBJ2-4; D ambiguous. V shed 2 bases and J shed 6 bases, with 17 bases lying between them. This CDR3 has 15 amino acids. The germline CDR1 and CDR2 sequences are SQVTM and ANQGSEA. The CDR3 reads CSVETNLQAGNIQYF. Written as DNA, the CDR3 is TGCAGCGTTGAAACCAATCTCCAGGCAGGAAACATTCAGTACTTC.

V and J are TRBV28 and TRBJ2-4, with TRBD1 matching 10 bases. CDR3 size: 16 residues. V lost 7 bases, J lost 0 bases, and 6 bases stayed unmatched. Germline values: CDR1 MDHEN, CDR2 SYDVKM. CDR3 protein: CASTPGQGLAKNIQYF. Here the CDR3 DNA reads TGTGCCAGCACCCCGGGACAGGGGTTAGCCAAAAACATTCAGTACTTC.